The clone carrying this TCR beta chain came up once. These data belong to a study of ipilimumab plus nivolumab after autologous stem cell transplantation. Using immunoSEQ multiplex PCR, the repertoire was profiled, and TCRdb retains in-frame clones only, with some absent. The repertoire has tens of thousands of clones, under 85% of them found once; the top ten carry about 2.2%. The sequence was collected from a male donor with diffuse large B-cell lymphoma. Sequencing was performed on PBMCs, taken in a trial of ipilimumab plus nivolumab as post-transplant consolidation.

CDR3 sequence reads: CASSQGDSSNTGELFF. The CDR3 DNA reads TGTGCCAGCAGCCAGGGGGACAGTTCGAACACCGGGGAGCTGTTTTTT. V usage is TRBV5-8 and J usage is TRBJ2-2; 7 bases are a match to TRBD1. Germline V gives CDR1 SGHTS, CDR2 YDEGEE. This CDR3 is built from 16 residues. V lost 4 bases and J lost 0; bases outside the gene matches: 6. Full variable domain (outside the CDR3, taken from reference TRBV5-8 and TRBJ2-2): EAGVTQSPTHLIKTRGQQATLRCSPISGHTSVYWYQQALGLGLQFLLWYDEGEERNRGNFPPRFSGRQFPNYSSELNVNALELEDSALYLCASSQGDSSNTGELFFGEGSRLTVL.